What follows are 5 T cell receptor beta chains derived from one specimen sequenced in a study of blood T cell repertoires in COVID-19. The assay was immunoSEQ multiplex PCR, and TCRdb's table has in-frame clones only and misses some. The sample consists of about 200,000 clones, 70% to 90% of them appearing once. The sample was peripheral blood. These receptors all stem from a man between 60 and 75 years old with active or convalescent COVID-19.

V gene TRBV7-6 combines with J gene TRBJ2-1, with 12 bases fitting TRBD1. The V and J ends lost 4 bases and 7 bases, in that order; junction bases with no gene match: 5. This CDR3 region has 15 residues. From germline, CDR1 is SGHVS and CDR2 FNYEAQ. CDR3 nucleotide sequence: TGTGCCAGCAGCTCGGGACAGGGGGCGGAAAATGAGCAGTTCTTC. Amino acids: CASSSGQGAENEQFF.

The chain links TRBV9 to TRBJ1-1, with D perhaps TRBD1 (6 bases). CDR3 length equals 16 residues. The V end was cut by 0 bases, the J end by 1 base, with 13 bases between. Germline V gene lookup returns CDR1 SGDLS and CDR2 YYNGEE. CDR3 loop: CASSVDLAGANTEAFF. CDR3 in DNA: TGTGCCAGCAGCGTAGATTTGGCAGGGGCGAACACTGAAGCTTTCTTT.

The rearrangement links TRBV6-5 to TRBJ1-4, with a possible D match to TRBD1 (5 bases). V was clipped by 4 bases and J by 4 bases, with 7 bases between them. Germline assignment: CDR1 MNHEY and CDR2 SVGAGI. The CDR3 has 13 residues. This CDR3 reads CASSLGGNEKLFF. CDR3 in DNA: TGTGCCAGCAGTTTGGGGGGTAATGAAAAACTGTTTTTT.

The genes are TRBV19 and TRBJ1-2; D call uncertain. V was shortened by 4 bases and J by 0 bases, with 12 bases between the two germline ends. The CDR3 has 15 amino acids. Germline CDR1 reads LNHDA; CDR2 reads SQIVND (reference sequence). The CDR3 DNA follows: TGTGCCAGTAGTAAAGTGGCTCCAGCTAACTATGGCTACACCTTC. Translating it yields CASSKVAPANYGYTF.

The chain links TRBV19 to TRBJ2-7, with 9 bases matching TRBD1. Germline loops: CDR1 LNHDA, CDR2 SQIVND (reference sequence). CDR3 size: 14 residues. After removal of 5 bases from V and 3 bases from J, the junction contained 5 bases not matched to a gene. CDR3 residues: CASSLGTGNYEQYF. For the CDR3, the DNA is TGTGCCAGTAGTCTAGGGACAGGGAACTACGAGCAGTACTTC.